A selection of T cell receptor beta chains follows, all from one sample in a study of patients and donors after allogeneic stem cell transplantation. TCRdb called the RT-PCR reads again in MiXCR, with one record for every CDR3 protein. The table lists under 30,000 distinct CDR3 sequences, 25% to 35% of them singletons. The sample consisted of blood, either unsorted or a sorted T cell fraction (not recorded which). The source of these receptors is a human donor who was either an allogeneic HSCT recipient or a stem cell or donor lymphocyte infusion donor (not recorded which). It is not recorded whose cells these are; they may come from a transplant donor. Both conserved end residues are part of each CDR3. Each record gives: J gene, clone size, CDR3 length, D gene, V gene, CDR3 protein, CDR3 DNA. The D gene is left open where the match is weak. Not every row has a clone size; where given, it reads once, few, many or a size class.

TRBJ2-1 - 19 TRBD2 TRBV9 CASSVAPAGGYSTYNEQFF TGTGCCAGCAGCGTAGCTCCAGCGGGGGGGTATAGTACCTACAATGAGCAGTTCTTC
TRBJ1-5 - 15 TRBD1 TRBV5-1 CASSLTGGSNQPQHF TGCGCCAGCAGCTTGACAGGGGGGAGCAATCAGCCCCAGCATTTT
TRBJ1-2 - 14 - TRBV6-2/TRBV6-3 CASSYGRRNYGYTF TGTGCCAGCAGTTACGGCAGGAGAAACTATGGCTACACCTTC
TRBJ2-3 - 14 - TRBV28 CASSFWGNTDTQYF TGTGCCAGCAGTTTTTGGGGGAACACAGATACGCAGTATTTT
TRBJ1-1 few 13 - TRBV5-6 CASSLEGSTEAFF TGTGCCAGCAGCTTGGAAGGGTCCACTGAAGCTTTCTTT
TRBJ1-5 few 13 TRBD1 TRBV7-2 CASSSQGNQPQHF TGTGCCAGCAGCTCACAGGGGAATCAGCCCCAGCATTTT
TRBJ2-3 few 16 - TRBV24-1 CATSDLGSFSTDTQYF TGTGCCACCAGTGATTTGGGGAGCTTTAGCACAGATACGCAGTATTTT
TRBJ1-2 few 13 - TRBV20-1 CSARGQTNYGYTF TGCAGTGCTAGAGGGCAGACCAACTATGGCTACACCTTC
TRBJ1-1 many 13 - TRBV29-1 CSASLGRRLEAFF TGCAGCGCCTCGCTGGGGAGGCGACTCGAAGCTTTCTTT
TRBJ1-5 many 15 - TRBV28 CASSLAGGDHQPQHF TGTGCCAGCAGTTTGGCGGGGGGGGACCATCAGCCCCAGCATTTT
TRBJ1-1 - 17 - TRBV21-1 CASRGRRSRSLNTEAFF TGTGCCAGCAGAGGCCGCCGCTCCCGCTCATTAAACACTGAAGCTTTCTTT
TRBJ1-3 many 15 - TRBV7-8 CASSDRRISGNTIYF TGTGCCAGCAGTGATCGACGGATCTCTGGAAACACCATATATTTT
TRBJ2-4 - 13 - TRBV5-1 CASSTEPKNIQYF TGCGCCAGCAGCACCGAGCCAAAAAACATTCAGTACTTC
TRBJ1-5 - 14 - TRBV28 CASSSGGGNQPQHF TGTGCCAGCAGTTCGGGGGGGGGAAATCAGCCCCAGCATTTT
TRBJ1-5 - 14 TRBD1 TRBV30 CAWTRTGGNQPQHF TGTGCCTGGACTCGGACAGGGGGCAATCAGCCCCAGCATTTT
TRBJ1-2 few 13 - TRBV7-9 CASSLGGPYGYTF TGTGCCAGCAGCTTGGGGGGGCCCTATGGCTACACCTTC
TRBJ1-6 - 15 - TRBV11-2 CASSLRRGDNSPLHF TGTGCCAGCAGCCTACGACGGGGGGATAATTCACCCCTCCACTTT
TRBJ2-2 few 15 TRBD1 TRBV15 CATSRPGQGAGELFF TGTGCCACCAGCAGGCCGGGACAGGGGGCCGGGGAGCTGTTTTTT
TRBJ1-2 many 15 - TRBV30 CACAPNSGGRYGYTF TGTGCCTGCGCCCCCAACAGCGGCGGTAGGTATGGCTACACCTTC